These 14 T cell receptor beta chains originate from one sample sequenced in a study of blood T cell repertoires in COVID-19. Clones were read by immunoSEQ multiplex PCR, and TCRdb kept only the in-frame ones, dropping some. The sample includes about half a million clones, approximately 90% of them seen just once. The sample taken for sequencing was PBMCs or T cells enriched from blood (not recorded which). These receptors were obtained from a woman aged 60-75 years who had recovered from COVID-19.

The chain is built from TRBV5-1 and TRBJ2-3, with D uncertain. The CDR3 sequence is 14 residues long. Germline CDR1 reads SGHRS; CDR2 reads YFSETQ. V was shortened by 1 base and J by 4 bases, with 10 bases between the two germline ends. The CDR3 loop reads CASSLIGVPDTQYF. In nucleotides, the CDR3 is TGCGCCAGCAGCTTGATAGGAGTCCCAGATACGCAGTATTTT. The full variable domain, completed using reference TRBV5-1 and TRBJ2-3, is KAGVTQTPRYLIKTRGQQVTLSCSPISGHRSVSWYQQTPGQGLQFLFEYFSETQRNKGNFPGRFSGRQFSNSRSEMNVSTLELGDSALYLCASSLIGVPDTQYFGPGTRLTVL.

On this clone itself: A much more abundant neighbour one base away suggests this may be a read error. The chain employs TRBV2 and TRBJ1-2, with D perhaps matching TRBD1 (6 bases). There are 13 residues in the CDR3. Trimming pared 5 bases from V and 3 bases from J, leaving 10 bases between. The V gene's germline CDR1 is SNHLY and CDR2 FYNNEI. The CDR3 region is CASSLQGHYGYTF. The DNA for the CDR3 is TGTGCCAGCAGTTTACAGGGACACTATGGCTACACCTTC.

J is TRBJ2-3 and V is TRBV7-2, with a possible D match to TRBD1 (5 bases). The CDR3 is 15 residues long. V was trimmed by 6 bases and J by 0 bases, leaving 13 bases between them. Looked up from germline, CDR1 is SGHTA and CDR2 is FQGNSA. This CDR3 is CASSLMTASTDTQYF. The CDR3 coding sequence is TGTGCCAGCAGTCTTATGACAGCTAGCACAGATACGCAGTATTTT. The entire variable domain, with the rest obtained from reference TRBV7-2 and TRBJ2-3, is as follows: GAGVSQSPSNKVTEKGKDVELRCDPISGHTALYWYRQSLGQGLEFLIYFQGNSAPDKSGLPSDRFSAERTGGSVSTLTIQRTQQEDSAVYLCASSLMTASTDTQYFGPGTRLTVL.

The gene calls are TRBV3-1 (or the pseudogene TRBV3-2) and TRBJ1-4; D may be TRBD1 (6 bases). V lost 6 bases to trimming and J lost 4 bases, with 15 bases between them. CDR1 and CDR2 (germline): LGHDT, YNNKEL (reference sequence). This CDR3 comprises 15 residues. The CDR3 region is CASRDTGPGNEKLFF. The CDR3 DNA follows: TGTGCCAGCAGGGATACAGGGCCGGGTAATGAAAAACTGTTTTTT.

This chain joins TRBV7-9 and TRBJ2-7; the D gene is possibly TRBD2 (6 bases). The V and J ends lost 4 bases and 4 bases respectively, with 14 bases between them. This CDR3 has 14 residues. Germline V lookup: CDR1 SEHNR, CDR2 FQNEAQ (reference sequence). The CDR3 here is CASSSKDSGYEQYF. CDR3 coding DNA: TGTGCCAGCAGCTCGAAAGACAGCGGGTACGAGCAGTACTTC. The full variable domain, its missing parts supplied by reference TRBV7-9 and TRBJ2-7, is DTGVSQNPRHKITKRGQNVTFRCDPISEHNRLYWYRQTLGQGPEFLTYFQNEAQLEKSRLLSDRFSAERPKGSFSTLEIQRTEQGDSAMYLCASSSKDSGYEQYFGPGTRLTVT.

V gene TRBV20-1 combines with J gene TRBJ2-1; no firm D call. Germline V lookup: CDR1 DFQATT, CDR2 SNEGSKA (reference sequence). V shed 5 bases and J shed 11 bases, with 13 bases lying between them. There are 11 residues in the CDR3. The CDR3 sequence: CSAGGIEKQFF. CDR3 nucleotide sequence: TGCAGTGCTGGTGGTATAGAGAAGCAGTTCTTC.

This chain connects TRBV2 to TRBJ2-7; TRBD1 matches at 8 bases. Germline values: CDR1 SNHLY, CDR2 FYNNEI. The V gene end was trimmed by 6 bases and the J gene end by 0 bases; junction bases not matched to a gene: 4. CDR3 size: 14 residues. This CDR3 reads CASRWDRSSYEQYF. CDR3 nucleotides: TGTGCCAGCAGATGGGACAGGAGCTCCTACGAGCAGTACTTC.

The chain recombines TRBV5-1 with TRBJ2-7; 9 bases fit TRBD1. In germline, CDR1 is SGHRS, CDR2 YFSETQ. This CDR3 is 15 amino acids long. V trimming: 4 bases; J trimming: 1 base; junction bases outside the gene matches: 6. CDR3 nucleotide sequence: TGCGCCAGCAGCCCCGGGACAGGGAGTTCCTACGAGCAGTACTTC. Translating it yields CASSPGTGSSYEQYF.

Details on this clone: The sample holds other DNA sequences that translate to the same CDR3. The chain links TRBV7-8 to TRBJ2-1, with 7 bases fitting TRBD1. The trim removed 5 bases at V and 4 bases at J, leaving 2 bases unmatched. The CDR3 loop spans 13 amino acids. Per the germline V gene, CDR1 is SGHVS and CDR2 is FQNEAQ. CDR3 nucleotides: TGTGCCAGCAGCCTGGGACAGTACAATGAGCAGTTCTTC. This translates into CASSLGQYNEQFF.

The chain joins TRBV13 to TRBJ2-1, with a weak D call TRBD2 (6 bases). V was trimmed by 8 bases and J by 4 bases, leaving 24 bases between them. CDR1 is PRHDT and CDR2 is FYEKMQ in the germline V gene (reference sequence). CDR3 size: 17 residues. DNA of the CDR3: TGTGCCAGCGCAAGACTTCGCGGGGACGCCCGGTACAATGAGCAGTTCTTC. Translation: CASARLRGDARYNEQFF.

The rearrangement joins TRBV6-5 to TRBJ1-5, with TRBD1 identical over 7 bases. With 6 bases clipped from V and 2 bases from J, the junction kept 4 bases outside the gene matches. The germline CDR1 and CDR2 sequences are MNHEY and SVGAGI. The CDR3 is 14 amino acids. The CDR3 nucleotides are TGTGCCAGCAGACAGGGGATAGGCAATCAGCCCCAGCATTTT. This sequence encodes CASRQGIGNQPQHF.

This chain links TRBV12-1 with TRBJ1-5; TRBD1, the table's D call, was not compared with the DNA. TRBV12-1 is tagged as a pseudogene. The CDR3 totals 17 residues. The CDR3 is CASSPRVGQGGNQPQHF. The CDR3 bases are TGTGCCAGCAGCCCTCGGGTGGGGCAGGGCGGCAATCAGCCCCAGCATTTT.

V gene TRBV11-2 combines with J gene TRBJ1-4; 12 nucleotides line up with TRBD1. V lost 3 bases and J lost 0; bases outside the gene matches: 2. The CDR3 runs to 17 residues. Germline loops: CDR1 SGHAT, CDR2 FQNNGV. The CDR3 DNA is TGTGCCAGCAGCTTTTGGGACAGGGGGCCAACTAATGAAAAACTGTTTTTT. It is translated as CASSFWDRGPTNEKLFF.

The chain recombines TRBV5-1 with TRBJ2-5; the match to TRBD1 covers 8 bases. After removal of 4 bases from V and 5 bases from J, the junction contained 10 bases not matched to a gene. CDR3 length: 15 residues. Germline V lookup: CDR1 SGHRS, CDR2 YFSETQ. CDR3 in amino acids: CASSQGSGGGETQYF. The DNA for the CDR3 is TGCGCCAGCAGCCAAGGCTCAGGGGGCGGGGAGACCCAGTACTTC.